The T cell receptor beta chain under discussion was sequenced for a study of T-cell reconstitution after alpha-beta-depleted transplantation in children. Germline CDR1 reads SQVTM; CDR2 reads ANQGSEA. V was clipped by 6 bases and J by 4 bases; unmatched bases: 8. The CDR3 is made up of 14 amino acids. Ten or more counts support this clonotype. Its target is not known. The study, taken as a whole, reports: The authors attributed T-cell counts and diversity one year after transplant mostly to newly produced T cells. Reportedly, only several hundred clones from non-depleted graft cells drove alpha-beta T-cell counts at about two months.

Library preparation (for TCRbeta) was performed with unique molecular identifiers. TCRdb reprocessed the PCR reads with MiXCR, giving one entry per CDR3 protein. This sample has 580,000 or so distinct CDR3 sequences; more than 20% occur once, and the top ten carry around 14%. The sequencing here drew on PBMCs, mostly from graft donor cells, taken 360 days after TCRalphabeta/CD19-depleted stem cell transplant. This chain links TRBV29-1 with TRBJ2-1; 8 bases match TRBD1. The receptor was derived from a boy in the first two years of life who had a stem cell transplant for acute myeloid leukemia, so the T cells may come from the graft donor. In DNA form, the CDR3 reads TGCAGCGTGGACAGACAGGGGCAGTACAATGAGCAGTTCTTC. Translated, it gives CSVDRQGQYNEQFF.